This TCR beta chain was obtained from a study of T cell responses to AZD1222 COVID-19 vaccine. Germline CDR1 reads SGHRS; CDR2 reads YFSETQ. The CDR3 consists of 16 residues. V dropped 7 bases and J dropped 3; count of bases not matched to a gene: 14. Only in-frame clones appear in the TCRdb table, and some are missing; sequencing was by immunoSEQ multiplex PCR. The sample has 90,000 to 120,000 clones, 87% seen once. J is TRBJ2-7 and V is TRBV5-1; 9 nucleotides align to TRBD1. The clonotype comes from an adult who received the AZD1222 COVID-19 vaccine. Specimen: peripheral blood, collected 28 days after the second AZD1222 dose. CDR3 loop: CASALGVRDRDYEQYF. CDR3 in DNA: TGCGCCAGCGCGTTGGGGGTCAGGGACAGGGACTACGAGCAGTACTTC.